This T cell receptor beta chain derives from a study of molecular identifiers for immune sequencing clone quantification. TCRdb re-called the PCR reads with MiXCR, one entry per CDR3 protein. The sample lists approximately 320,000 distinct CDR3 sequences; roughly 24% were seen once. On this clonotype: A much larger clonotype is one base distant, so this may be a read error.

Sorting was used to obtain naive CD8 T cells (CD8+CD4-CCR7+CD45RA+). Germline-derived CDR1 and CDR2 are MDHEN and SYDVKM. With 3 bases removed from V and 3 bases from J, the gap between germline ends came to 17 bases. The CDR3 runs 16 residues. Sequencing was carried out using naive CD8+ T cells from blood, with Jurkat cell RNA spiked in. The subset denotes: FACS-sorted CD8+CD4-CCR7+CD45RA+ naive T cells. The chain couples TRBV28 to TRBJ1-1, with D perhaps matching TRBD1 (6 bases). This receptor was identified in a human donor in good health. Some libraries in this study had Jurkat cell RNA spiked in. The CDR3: CASSFSPQGMDTEAFF. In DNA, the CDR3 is TGTGCCAGCAGTTTTTCACCACAGGGAATGGACACTGAAGCTTTCTTT.